This TCR beta chain was captured in a study of blood T cell dynamics during melanoma immunotherapy. This CDR3 contains 13 residues. Germline V lookup: CDR1 MNHEY, CDR2 SVGAGI. V was shortened by 2 bases and J by 2 bases, with 7 bases between the two germline ends. Profiling relied on immunoSEQ multiplex PCR, and the TCRdb table lists in-frame clones only, not all of them. The data contain 6,300 or so clones, roughly 91% of them seen just once; the ten biggest clones take up approximately 12%. Time point in this sample: pre-treatment baseline. This chain joins TRBV6-5 and TRBJ2-7, with D unresolved. This receptor was taken from a human donor with melanoma. This material consisted of cell-free DNA from blood, taken from a patient treated with checkpoint blockade. The CDR3 DNA reads as TGTGCCAGCAGTTACAGGCAGACCTACGAGCAGTACTTC. Protein sequence: CASSYRQTYEQYF.